Below, 30 T cell receptor beta chains from the same sample are listed, as sequenced in a study of blood T cell repertoires in COVID-19. The method was immunoSEQ multiplex PCR; TCRdb's version includes in-frame clones alone and lacks a portion of them. The sample carries 85,000 to 130,000 clones, roughly four fifths recorded once. The sequencing input was peripheral blood. These receptors were taken from a man in his fifties or sixties with acute or convalescent COVID-19.

This clone was recorded once. This chain joins TRBV6-5 and TRBJ2-7; D is undetermined. V dropped 0 bases and J dropped 1 base, with 7 bases sitting between them. CDR3 length: 14 residues. Germline V gene sequence: CDR1 MNHEY, CDR2 SVGAGI. This chain's CDR3 is CASSYSARSYEQYF. The DNA for the CDR3 is TGTGCCAGCAGTTACTCGGCACGATCCTACGAGCAGTACTTC.

V gene TRBV7-2 combines with J gene TRBJ2-7; 9 bases fit TRBD2. The CDR3 runs 16 residues. Germline values: CDR1 SGHTA, CDR2 FQGNSA. J was trimmed by 0 bases and V by 3 bases; bases with no gene match: 6. Here the CDR3 reads CASSLTSGLSSYEQYF. Here the CDR3 DNA reads TGTGCCAGCAGCTTGACTAGCGGACTGAGCTCCTACGAGCAGTACTTC.

The chain couples TRBV28 to TRBJ2-2; TRBD1 agrees at 8 bases. Germline V gene lookup returns CDR1 MDHEN and CDR2 SYDVKM. The CDR3 has 12 amino acids. The CDR3 coding sequence is TGTTCGGGACAGGCGAACACCGGGGAGCTGTTTTTT. Translating gives CSGQANTGELFF.

This clone has just a few counts. This chain joins TRBV9 and TRBJ1-1; 7 positions agree with TRBD1. CDR1 is SGDLS and CDR2 is YYNGEE in the germline V gene. With V trimmed by 2 bases and J by 2 bases, 12 bases remained unmatched. CDR3 length: 17 residues. The chain's CDR3 is CASSVSGTAFLNTEAFF. CDR3 in DNA: TGTGCCAGCAGCGTGAGTGGGACAGCTTTTTTAAACACTGAAGCTTTCTTT.

The V call is TRBV11-2, the J call TRBJ1-2, with D possibly matching TRBD1 (5 bases). V gave up 4 bases and J gave up 4 bases, with 13 bases separating them. CDR3 length: 14 residues. Per germline, CDR1 SGHAT and CDR2 FQNNGV. Written as DNA, the CDR3 is TGTGCCAGCAGCTACACAGGAAGCTCCTATGGCTACACCTTC. Protein product: CASSYTGSSYGYTF.

The chain employs TRBV10-1 and TRBJ2-1, with D tentatively TRBD2 (6 bases). The CDR3 sequence is 13 residues long. The V end lost 3 bases, the J end lost 10 bases, and 13 bases lay between the germline ends. Germline values: CDR1 WNHNN, CDR2 SYGVQD (reference sequence). CDR3 in DNA: TGCGCCAGCAGTGACCCGGGACTTGGCGAGCAGTTCTTC. It encodes CASSDPGLGEQFF.

This chain connects TRBV7-9 to TRBJ1-1; D is possibly TRBD1 (5 bases). Germline-derived CDR1 and CDR2 are SEHNR and FQNEAQ (reference sequence). V was cut by 1 base and J by 4 bases, with 13 bases left in between. CDR3 length equals 15 residues. CDR3 DNA sequence: TGTGCCAGCAGCTTAGTGAAAGGGGCGATCACTGAAGCTTTCTTT. Residues: CASSLVKGAITEAFF.

V usage is TRBV19 and J usage is TRBJ1-5, with 10 bases aligning to TRBD1. V shed 5 bases, J shed 5 bases, and the junction held 6 bases outside the gene matches. Germline lookup yields CDR1 LNHDA and CDR2 SQIVND (reference sequence). The CDR3 length is 15 residues. The CDR3 bases are TGTGCCAGTAGTCCCACCGGGACAGGGGATCAGCCCCAGCATTTT. It yields the protein CASSPTGTGDQPQHF.

This sequence joins TRBV25-1 and TRBJ2-5, with a possible D match to TRBD2 (5 bases). Germline V CDR1 and CDR2: MGHDK, SYGVNS. The V gene lost 4 bases and the J gene lost 2 bases, with 14 bases spanning the gap. This CDR3 is 15 amino acids long. The CDR3 region is CASSALTGSQETQYF. In DNA form, the CDR3 reads TGTGCCAGCAGTGCACTGACGGGATCGCAAGAGACCCAGTACTTC.

The chain combines TRBV18 with TRBJ2-2; the match to TRBD2 covers 8 bases. This CDR3 spans 18 amino acids. V shed 3 bases and J 4 bases; nucleotides not matched to a gene: 13. Germline CDR1 is KGHSH and CDR2 is LQKENI. The chain's CDR3 is CASSPRTQSGGGTGELFF. Here the CDR3 DNA reads TGTGCCAGCTCACCCAGAACTCAGAGCGGGGGAGGCACCGGGGAGCTGTTTTTT.

The genes are TRBV19 and TRBJ2-7; 7 bases are shared with TRBD2. V lost 1 base to trimming and J lost 2 bases; unmatched junction nucleotides: 5. The length of the CDR3 is 15 residues. Per the germline V gene, CDR1 is LNHDA and CDR2 is SQIVND (reference sequence). CDR3 sequence reads: CASSIVGGYTYEQYF. CDR3 DNA: TGTGCCAGTAGTATAGTCGGGGGGTATACCTACGAGCAGTACTTC. The variable domain in full, completed from reference TRBV19 and TRBJ2-7, reads DGGITQSPKYLFRKEGQNVTLSCEQNLNHDAMYWYRQDPGQGLRLIYYSQIVNDFQKGDIAEGYSVSREKKESFPLTVTSAQKNPTAFYLCASSIVGGYTYEQYFGPGTRLTVT.

The J gene is TRBJ2-2, the V gene TRBV27; 9 nucleotides agree with TRBD2. The germline gives CDR1 MNHEY, CDR2 SMNVEV (reference sequence). The CDR3 runs to 16 residues. With V trimmed by 4 bases and J by 0 bases, 3 bases remained unmatched. The CDR3 DNA reads as TGTGCCAGCAGTTCCCAGCGGGGGGCGAACACCGGGGAGCTGTTTTTT. Translated, it gives CASSSQRGANTGELFF.

This clone was counted once. The rearrangement joins TRBV5-1 to TRBJ2-2, with 14 bases identical to TRBD2. CDR3 length: 19 amino acids. V gave up 4 bases and J gave up 4 bases; unmatched junction bases: 12. The germline gives CDR1 SGHRS, CDR2 YFSETQ. In nucleotides, the CDR3 is TGCGCCAGCAGCCGAGCCCCGACTAGCGGGGGGGCGGGCACCGGGGAGCTGTTTTTT. Amino acids: CASSRAPTSGGAGTGELFF.

The rearrangement uses TRBV9 and TRBJ2-7; D not resolved. The CDR3 runs to 15 residues. The V end was cut by 0 bases, the J end by 1 base, with 11 bases between. Germline lookup yields CDR1 SGDLS and CDR2 YYNGEE. CDR3 bases: TGTGCCAGCAGCGTAGGGGCTACCGAATCCTACGAGCAGTACTTC. Protein sequence: CASSVGATESYEQYF.

The CDR3 loop is CASSQSFAGRNYGYTF. As DNA, the CDR3 is TGTGCCAGCAGCCAATCTTTCGCAGGGCGCAACTATGGCTACACCTTC. This chain connects TRBV16 to TRBJ1-2; D might be TRBD1 (5 bases). CDR3 size: 16 residues. The germline V and J ends were trimmed by 0 bases and 2 bases, with 13 bases remaining between them. Germline CDR1 and CDR2: KGHSY and FQNENV.

The rearrangement uses TRBV15 and TRBJ2-5, with TRBD2 matching over 7 bases. Trimming cost V 1 base and J 7 bases; bases outside gene matches: 9. Germline V lookup: CDR1 LNHNV, CDR2 YYDKDF (reference sequence). CDR3 length equals 15 residues. CDR3 amino acids: CATSRGGGVYVTQYF. The DNA for the CDR3 is TGTGCCACCAGCAGAGGTGGGGGGGTTTATGTGACCCAGTACTTC.

The chain recombines TRBV3-1 (or the pseudogene TRBV3-2) with TRBJ2-3, with 9 bases that match TRBD2. V was clipped by 5 bases and J by 2 bases; unmatched bases: 8. Germline CDR1 and CDR2: LGHDT and YNNKEL (reference sequence). This CDR3 comprises 16 residues. Written as DNA, the CDR3 is TGTGCCAGCAGCTGGCGACTAGCGGATATCACAGATACGCAGTATTTT. Protein: CASSWRLADITDTQYF.

This chain connects TRBV4-1 to TRBJ1-6, with D perhaps TRBD1 (6 bases). Per the germline V gene, CDR1 is MGHRA and CDR2 is YSYEKL. The CDR3 has 13 amino acids. V was shortened by 3 bases and J by 11 bases, with 11 bases between the two germline ends. The CDR3 reads CASSHYREPPLHF. The DNA for the CDR3 is TGCGCCAGCAGCCATTACAGGGAACCACCCCTCCACTTT.

The V call is TRBV6-2 or TRBV6-3, the J call TRBJ2-3, with 11 bases aligning to TRBD2. Per the germline V gene, CDR1 is MNHEY and CDR2 is SVGEGT. Losses at the gene ends were 2 bases for V and 2 bases for J; bases not matched to a gene: 3. This CDR3 contains 16 residues. The CDR3 protein is CASSYGTSGDTDTQYF. The DNA of the CDR3 is TGTGCCAGCAGTTACGGGACTAGCGGAGACACAGATACGCAGTATTTT.

The V and J genes are TRBV7-2 and TRBJ2-5, with D unresolved. The CDR3 consists of 12 residues. Germline V gene data show CDR1 as SGHTA and CDR2 as FQGNSA. V lost 5 bases to trimming and J lost 4 bases, with 8 bases between them. The CDR3 protein is CASSLTRETQYF. The CDR3 DNA sequence: TGTGCCAGCAGCCTTACGCGAGAGACCCAGTACTTC.

In DNA, the CDR3 is TGTGCCAGCAGCTTAGTATTCGGGACAGTTTACAATGAGCAGTTCTTC. It is translated as CASSLVFGTVYNEQFF. The rearrangement links TRBV7-9 to TRBJ2-1, with 7 bases aligning to TRBD1. The CDR3 sequence is 16 residues long. The V segment lost 1 base and the J segment 4 bases; nucleotides outside the gene matches: 7. The germline gives CDR1 SEHNR, CDR2 FQNEAQ (reference sequence).

The chain couples TRBV7-3 to TRBJ2-3, with 13 bases matching TRBD2. Germline V lookup: CDR1 SGHTA, CDR2 FQGTGA. The trim removed 5 bases at V and 4 bases at J, leaving 3 bases unmatched. The CDR3 covers 15 residues. CDR3 protein: CASSPLAGGPDTQYF. Here the CDR3 DNA reads TGTGCCAGCAGCCCACTAGCGGGGGGGCCAGATACGCAGTATTTT.

The chain is built from TRBV7-8 and TRBJ1-1; D is possibly TRBD1 (5 bases). Trimming shortened V by 0 bases and J by 10 bases, and 12 bases separated the two germline ends. Germline V CDR1 and CDR2: SGHVS, FQNEAQ. CDR3 length: 13 residues. Here the CDR3 reads CASSLAVGHSAFF. The CDR3 nucleotides are TGTGCCAGCAGCTTAGCCGTGGGGCATTCAGCTTTCTTT.

In nucleotides, the CDR3 is TGTGCAAGTCGCTTATTTACCATATTGTCTAGCGGAACCGTCAATGAGCAGTTCTTC. It specifies CASRLFTILSSGTVNEQFF. The V call is TRBV12-2, the J call TRBJ2-1; the table's D call, TRBD2, was not checked against the DNA. TRBV12-2 is labeled a pseudogene. CDR3 size: 19 residues.

The rearrangement joins TRBV28 to TRBJ2-1; 14 nucleotides agree with TRBD2. Germline-derived CDR1 and CDR2 are MDHEN and SYDVKM. The V gene end was trimmed by 3 bases and the J gene end by 0 bases; junction bases not matched to a gene: 7. The CDR3 sequence is 19 residues long. The CDR3 loop is CASSLSGLAGGFSYNEQFF. The CDR3, as DNA: TGTGCCAGCAGTTTGTCCGGACTAGCGGGAGGATTCTCCTACAATGAGCAGTTCTTC.

This clone has more than one count but fewer than ten. This chain connects TRBV6-2 or TRBV6-3 to TRBJ1-5; D gene uncertain. The V end lost 4 bases, the J end lost 1 base, and 11 bases lay between the germline ends. Germline V CDR1 and CDR2: MNHEY, SVGEGT. The CDR3 spans 15 residues. The CDR3 bases are TGTGCCAGCAGTTTCCCGGGCGGGAGCAATCAGCCCCAGCATTTT. It encodes CASSFPGGSNQPQHF.

V usage is TRBV10-2 and J usage is TRBJ1-2; D not resolved. This CDR3 region has 12 residues. Trimming removed 8 bases from V and 7 bases from J, with 14 bases in between. Germline CDR1 reads WSHSY; CDR2 reads SAAADI. CDR3 nucleotide sequence: TGCGCCAGCCTCATCCCGACGGGTGGCTACACCTTC. Translating it yields CASLIPTGGYTF.

This chain joins TRBV7-9 and TRBJ1-6; a weak D match, TRBD1 (6 bases). Trimming shortened V by 5 bases and J by 6 bases, and 14 bases separated the two germline ends. The length of the CDR3 is 15 residues. Germline CDR1 SEHNR, CDR2 FQNEAQ (reference sequence). CDR3 protein: CASSPSTGANSPLHF. The CDR3 region has the DNA TGTGCCAGCAGCCCTTCGACAGGAGCTAATTCACCCCTCCACTTT.

As to this clone: This specimen includes other DNA sequences encoding the same CDR3. The chain is built from TRBV7-9 and TRBJ1-3; D not certain. Germline assignment: CDR1 SEHNR and CDR2 FQNEAQ (reference sequence). V lost 3 bases and J lost 4, with 13 bases in between. CDR3 size: 15 residues. The CDR3 protein is CASSLTGVGGNTIYF. The CDR3 DNA follows: TGTGCCAGCAGCTTGACCGGGGTAGGCGGAAACACCATATATTTT.

DNA for the CDR3: TGCGCCAGCAGCCAAGATGTAGGGGGCAGCACTGAAGCTTTCTTT. This gives the protein CASSQDVGGSTEAFF. This chain connects TRBV4-3 to TRBJ1-1, with 7 nucleotides matching TRBD1. The CDR3 runs to 15 residues. V was pared by 0 bases and J by 4 bases, with 5 bases of the junction left unmatched. The germline V gene encodes CDR1 LGHNA and CDR2 YSLEER.